Presented here are 21 T cell receptor beta chains from one specimen sequenced in a study of response to subunit inactivated influenza vaccine listed by TCRdb under 2018. The method behind the library was RT-PCR. Reads for this sample came from an Illumina HiSeq 2500. TCRdb's own reprocessing of the public reads used fastp at Q25 and MiXCR and kept productive beta chains. Rows with one shared CDR3 protein collapse into an entry with the most common genes and DNA. Within this sample are 650,000 or so distinct CDR3 sequences, with roughly 15% of them counted one time only. Of the sample, approximately 7.6% falls within the top ten clones. This specimen was PBMCs from blood, taken 14 to 15 days before vaccination. Source of these receptors: a man in his fifties who received an inactivated influenza vaccine. Donor details come from another sample of the same person, matched by shared clones.

On this clonotype itself: A clone one base away is much larger, so this may be a read error. The chain carries TRBV29-1 and TRBJ2-2; 7 bases are a match to TRBD2. This CDR3 region has 15 residues. The germline V gene encodes CDR1 SQVTM and CDR2 ANQGSEA. V lost 7 bases, J lost 0 bases, and 8 bases stayed unmatched. CDR3 amino acids: CSAVRLAANTGELFF. CDR3 DNA: TGCAGCGCTGTAAGGCTAGCGGCGAACACCGGGGAGCTGTTTTTT.

There are a few counts of this clonotype. V is TRBV28 and J is TRBJ2-7; D is ambiguous. From germline, CDR1 is MDHEN and CDR2 SYDVKM. CDR3 length equals 13 residues. Trimming cost V 3 bases and J 2 bases, with 8 bases left between them. In nucleotides, the CDR3 is TGTGCCAGCAGTTTTTTGCTAGCCTACGAGCAGTACTTC. Residues: CASSFLLAYEQYF.

The chain joins TRBV30 to TRBJ2-1; possibly TRBD2 for D (5 bases). Germline V gene data show CDR1 as GTSNPN and CDR2 as SVGIG (reference sequence). CDR3 length equals 12 residues. V lost 8 bases, J lost 9 bases, and 17 bases lay in between. The CDR3 nucleotides read TGTGCCGGAGGACCCAGAGTGGCTGAGCAGTTCTTC. Residues: CAGGPRVAEQFF.

The rearrangement joins TRBV4-1 to TRBJ2-1; weak D call: TRBD2 (5 bases). With 4 bases removed from V and 10 bases from J, the gap between germline ends came to 14 bases. The germline V gene encodes CDR1 MGHRA and CDR2 YSYEKL. The CDR3 has 13 residues. The CDR3 region has the DNA TGCGCCAGCAGCCCCCAGCTCCGGGGAGAGCAGTTCTTC. Its protein product is CASSPQLRGEQFF.

This clonotype was counted ten times or more. This chain uses TRBV12-3 or TRBV12-4 with TRBJ2-7, with 10 bases identical to TRBD1. The CDR3 runs to 17 residues. V gave up 4 bases and J gave up 3 bases; unmatched junction bases: 12. As DNA, the CDR3 is TGTGCCAGCAGTTCCGACAGGGGGCCTTATTCTTTCTACGAGCAGTACTTC. Encoded protein: CASSSDRGPYSFYEQYF.

In the case of this clonotype: One end of the junction varies from germline; a read error may be responsible. The chain links TRBV30 to TRBJ2-5; a weak D match, TRBD1 (5 bases). From germline, CDR1 is GTSNPN and CDR2 SVGIG (reference sequence). The CDR3 runs 15 residues. CDR3 sequence (DNA): TGTGGCTGGAAGTGGGGCGGACACCTTCAAGAGACCCAGTACTTC. Amino acid sequence: CGWKWGGHLQETQYF.

This chain connects TRBV29-1 to TRBJ2-2; 7 nucleotides line up with TRBD2. Germline CDR1 SQVTM, CDR2 ANQGSEA. The CDR3 consists of 14 residues. The CDR3 nucleotides read TGCGGGACTGTTGGCGGGAGTGTCACCGGGGAGCTGTTTTTT. Translating gives CGTVGGSVTGELFF.

The chain employs TRBV7-2 and TRBJ2-5; 8 positions agree with TRBD1. J gave up 4 bases and V 5 bases, and 3 bases lay outside the gene matches. The CDR3 is 13 residues long. The germline CDR1 and CDR2 sequences are SGHTA and FQGNSA. As DNA, the CDR3 is TGTGCCAGCAGCGGACAGGGACCAGAGACCCAGTACTTC. Translation: CASSGQGPETQYF.

This clonotype was seen many times. This chain links TRBV12-3 or TRBV12-4 with TRBJ2-1; 10 nucleotides line up with TRBD1. This CDR3 comprises 15 residues. V was pared by 5 bases and J by 2 bases, with 3 bases of the junction left unmatched. CDR3 sequence reads: CASSPTGGTYNEQFF. CDR3 coding DNA: TGTGCCAGCAGTCCGACAGGGGGCACCTACAATGAGCAGTTCTTC.

This clonotype was observed many times. The rearrangement joins TRBV14 to TRBJ2-1; no firm D call. The V end lost 3 bases, the J end lost 4 bases, and 7 bases lay between the germline ends. The CDR3 is 13 residues long. Germline V CDR1 and CDR2: SGHDN, FVKESK. Here the CDR3 reads CASSHRDYNEQFF. Here the CDR3 DNA reads TGTGCCAGCAGCCACAGAGATTACAATGAGCAGTTCTTC.

This clonotype was seen a handful of times. The chain employs TRBV4-2 and TRBJ2-6; TRBD1 aligns across 7 bases. Losses at the gene ends were 3 bases for V and 2 bases for J; bases not matched to a gene: 4. The CDR3 is 16 amino acids. Germline lookup yields CDR1 LGHNA and CDR2 YNFKEQ. The CDR3 sequence: CASSHDQGAGANVLTF. The CDR3 DNA is TGTGCCAGCAGCCACGATCAGGGGGCTGGGGCCAACGTCCTGACTTTC.

This clonotype showed up just a few times. This chain links TRBV28 with TRBJ2-3, with 8 bases that match TRBD1. Germline V CDR1 and CDR2: MDHEN, SYDVKM. This CDR3 has 16 amino acids. V lost 3 bases and J lost 3; bases outside the gene matches: 8. CDR3 sequence reads: CASSFQWTGRTDTQYF. DNA for the CDR3: TGTGCCAGCAGTTTTCAATGGACAGGGCGTACAGATACGCAGTATTTT.

V usage is TRBV5-1 and J usage is TRBJ2-3; 8 bases match TRBD1. In germline, CDR1 is SGHRS, CDR2 YFSETQ. The CDR3 loop spans 18 amino acids. Trimming removed 3 bases from V and 6 bases from J; junction bases left unmatched: 18. The CDR3 bases are TGCGCCAGCAGCTACTCCACTTCAGGGGGCGGCCCAGCTGATACGCAGTATTTT. It specifies CASSYSTSGGGPADTQYF. Filled out from reference TRBV5-1 and TRBJ2-3, the complete variable domain reads KAGVTQTPRYLIKTRGQQVTLSCSPISGHRSVSWYQQTPGQGLQFLFEYFSETQRNKGNFPGRFSGRQFSNSRSEMNVSTLELGDSALYLCASSYSTSGGGPADTQYFGPGTRLTVL.

DNA for the CDR3: TGTGCCAGCAGTCCGACGACTAGCGGGATCTACGAGCAGTACTTC. Protein sequence: CASSPTTSGIYEQYF. The chain is built from TRBV6-1 and TRBJ2-7; TRBD2 aligns across 11 bases. The J segment lost 3 bases and the V segment lost 5 bases, leaving 6 bases of the junction unmatched. Germline V gives CDR1 MNHNS, CDR2 SASEGT. This CDR3 is 15 amino acids long.

This rearrangement joins TRBV19 to TRBJ2-2, with a weak D call TRBD1 (5 bases). The CDR3 runs 16 residues. Trimming left V 3 bases short and J 0 bases short, with 11 bases between. Germline V CDR1 and CDR2: LNHDA, SQIVND (reference sequence). Written as DNA, the CDR3 is TGTGCCAGTAGTATTCAGACAGCCTCGAACACCGGGGAGCTGTTTTTT. Translating it yields CASSIQTASNTGELFF.

V usage is TRBV19 and J usage is TRBJ2-7; D may be TRBD1 (5 bases). CDR3 length: 13 amino acids. V lost 3 bases and J lost 2, with 8 bases in between. The germline gives CDR1 LNHDA, CDR2 SQIVND (reference sequence). CDR3 protein: CASSMGRAYEQYF. In DNA form, the CDR3 reads TGTGCCAGTAGTATGGGCAGGGCCTACGAGCAGTACTTC.

V and J are TRBV28 and TRBJ2-1; no clear D. This CDR3 contains 12 residues. The germline V and J ends were trimmed by 7 bases and 12 bases, with 16 bases remaining between them. The germline CDR1 and CDR2 sequences are MDHEN and SYDVKM. Here the CDR3 reads CASTNQGRVQFF. In DNA form, the CDR3 reads TGTGCCAGCACCAATCAAGGTAGGGTGCAGTTCTTC.

This clonotype was recorded many times. The chain recombines TRBV5-1 with TRBJ1-2, with 9 nucleotides matching TRBD1. V gave up 2 bases and J gave up 4 bases; unmatched junction bases: 6. Germline V CDR1 and CDR2: SGHRS, YFSETQ. CDR3 size: 15 residues. CDR3: CASSFSGTGSYGYTF. The CDR3 DNA sequence: TGCGCCAGCAGCTTTTCCGGGACAGGGTCCTATGGCTACACCTTC.

This chain links TRBV29-1 with TRBJ2-5, with 11 bases identical to TRBD2. This CDR3 is built from 15 residues. V trimming: 1 base; J trimming: 1 base; junction bases outside the gene matches: 2. Germline CDR1 and CDR2: SQVTM and ANQGSEA. CDR3 protein: CSVEGLAGIQETQYF. The CDR3 bases are TGCAGCGTTGAAGGACTAGCGGGAATCCAAGAGACCCAGTACTTC.

This clonotype showed up just a few times. This rearrangement joins TRBV20-1 to TRBJ1-2; TRBD1 is a possible D gene (5 bases). Trimming removed 5 bases from V and 8 bases from J, with 12 bases in between. This CDR3 is built from 11 residues. Germline V gene data show CDR1 as DFQATT and CDR2 as SNEGSKA (reference sequence). The CDR3 protein is CSAFGAGGYTF. The CDR3 DNA follows: TGCAGTGCTTTTGGGGCAGGGGGCTACACCTTC.

The table lists this clonotype with a few counts. The chain carries TRBV30 and TRBJ2-7; TRBD2 matches at 9 bases. The CDR3 loop spans 17 amino acids. V was pared by 1 base and J by 4 bases, with 14 bases of the junction left unmatched. Germline CDR1 is GTSNPN and CDR2 is SVGIG (reference sequence). CDR3 protein: CAWSGGSGTSSRYEQYF. For the CDR3, the DNA is TGTGCCTGGAGTGGTGGGTCCGGGACTAGCTCAAGGTACGAGCAGTACTTC.